Listed below are T cell receptor beta chains from one sample, sequenced in a study of blood T cell repertoires in COVID-19. The method was immunoSEQ multiplex PCR; TCRdb's version includes in-frame clones alone and lacks a portion of them. This repertoire shows under 400,000 clones, approximately 88% found once; its top ten account for 1.5% to 2%. Sequencing used peripheral blood. The receptors were sampled from a woman under 40 with COVID-19, enrolled during active disease. Both conserved end residues are part of each CDR3. The D gene is left open where the match is weak. Size is omitted from some rows. Given values are once, few, many or a class for expanded clones.

d_call,v_call,clone_size,j_call,cdr3_nt,cdr3_aa
TRBD1,TRBV4-1,NA,TRBJ1-3,TGCGCCAGCAGCAAGGGGGCGATCTCTGGAAACACCATATATTTT,CASSKGAISGNTIYF
TRBD1,TRBV5-1,NA,TRBJ1-3,TGCGCCAGCAGGACAGGGGCCGCGAAGGGCTCTGGAAACACCATATATTTT,CASRTGAAKGSGNTIYF
NA,TRBV29-1,NA,TRBJ1-1,TGCAGCGTTCAGAGGGAATCGAGCACTGAAGCTTTCTTT,CSVQRESSTEAFF
TRBD1,TRBV5-1,NA,TRBJ1-1,TGCGCCAGCAGCGGGGATACAGGGGGCACTGAAGCTTTCTTT,CASSGDTGGTEAFF
TRBD1,TRBV6-5,NA,TRBJ1-2,TGTGCCAGCAGACCTCCAGGGGGCTATGGCTACACCTTC,CASRPPGGYGYTF
NA,TRBV30,NA,TRBJ1-5,TGTGCCTGGAGTGTACAGGGTGGCAATCAGCCCCAGCATTTT,CAWSVQGGNQPQHF
NA,TRBV2,NA,TRBJ1-6,TGTGCCAGCTCTCCTCCCAGGGGTCTCTATAATTCACCCCTCCACTTT,CASSPPRGLYNSPLHF
TRBD1,TRBV28,NA,TRBJ2-2,TGTGCCAGCAGGAGGGGACAGTCGAACACCGGGGAGCTGTTTTTT,CASRRGQSNTGELFF
NA,TRBV19,NA,TRBJ1-2,TGTGCCAGTGAGGGAGGGTTTGGCGGCTACACCTTC,CASEGGFGGYTF
TRBD1,TRBV6-5,NA,TRBJ1-4,TGTGCCAGCAGCCCGGGACAGGGTAATGAAAAACTGTTTTTT,CASSPGQGNEKLFF
TRBD1,TRBV12-5,NA,TRBJ2-5,TGTGCTAGTGGTCCGGGACAGCGCAGGGAGACCCAGTACTTC,CASGPGQRRETQYF
TRBD1,TRBV28,NA,TRBJ1-1,TGTGCCAGCAGTTCCCGGGCAGGGGGAAGGACTGAAGCTTTCTTT,CASSSRAGGRTEAFF
NA,TRBV3-1/TRBV3-2,NA,TRBJ1-4,TGTGCCAGCAGCCCCGGACGGCTCCCGGGAGGTGAAAAACTGTTTTTT,CASSPGRLPGGEKLFF
TRBD2,TRBV2,NA,TRBJ2-5,TGTGCCAGCAGTGAACCGGGACTAGCGGGGGGGCCGGAGACCCAGTACTTC,CASSEPGLAGGPETQYF
TRBD2,TRBV24-1,NA,TRBJ2-2,TGTGCCACCAGTGATCCGGGGGGGCCTGACGGGGAGCTGTTTTTT,CATSDPGGPDGELFF
TRBD2,TRBV7-8,NA,TRBJ2-5,TGTGCCAGCAGCCTCATAATGGGGCTAGCGGGGGGAAAAGAGACCCAGTACTTC,CASSLIMGLAGGKETQYF
TRBD1,TRBV30,few,TRBJ2-7,TGTGCCTGGAGAACTACAGGGGCCCACGAGCAGTACTTC,CAWRTTGAHEQYF
NA,TRBV10-1,NA,TRBJ2-2,TGCGCCAGCACCTCCGGGAACACCGGGGAGCTGTTTTTT,CASTSGNTGELFF
NA,TRBV6-5,NA,TRBJ1-1,TGTGCCAGCACGGACTCCATGAACACTGAAGCTTTCTTT,CASTDSMNTEAFF
TRBD2,TRBV6-5,NA,TRBJ2-1,TGTGCCAGCAGTTTAGCGGGGGGCAGGTACAATGAGCAGTTCTTC,CASSLAGGRYNEQFF
NA,TRBV21-1,NA,TRBJ1-6,TGTGCCAGCAGCAAAGGGCAGGGTGGGTCACCCCTCCACTTT,CASSKGQGGSPLHF
NA,TRBV10-1,medium-sized,TRBJ2-1,TGCGCCAGCCCCCTCGTCCTCCCCATACTCAATGAGCAGTTCTTC,CASPLVLPILNEQFF
TRBD1,TRBV4-2,NA,TRBJ2-7,TGTGCCAGCAGCCAAGCACAGGGGGCGGATTACGAGCAGTACTTC,CASSQAQGADYEQYF
NA,TRBV6-5,NA,TRBJ2-1,TGTGCCAGCAGTTACGGGTGGCGGGGCAATGAGCAGTTCTTC,CASSYGWRGNEQFF
TRBD1,TRBV7-9,once,TRBJ1-2,TGTGCCAGCAGCTTAGGGCAGGGGGATGAAGGCTACACCTTC,CASSLGQGDEGYTF
NA,TRBV4-2,NA,TRBJ2-1,TGTGCCAGCAGCCAAGAACGGGGGGCCGGCTACAATGAGCAGTTCTTC,CASSQERGAGYNEQFF
TRBD1,TRBV30,NA,TRBJ1-2,TGTGCCTGGAGCGAAGGACAGGGCTTCTATGGCTACACCTTC,CAWSEGQGFYGYTF
NA,TRBV29-1,NA,TRBJ1-2,TGCAGCGTTGAGTCTATGGAGGACCCATATGGCTACACCTTC,CSVESMEDPYGYTF
TRBD2,TRBV2,NA,TRBJ2-2,TGTGCCAGCAAGGTAGCGGGGGCGAACACCGGGGAGCTGTTTTTT,CASKVAGANTGELFF
NA,TRBV18,NA,TRBJ1-6,TGTGCCAGCTCAAGCGGGAATGGCGCCTACTATAATTCACCCCTCCACTTT,CASSSGNGAYYNSPLHF
TRBD1,TRBV6-5,NA,TRBJ1-6,TGTGCCAGCAGTCCTCGGACAGGGTTCGCACCCCTCCACTTT,CASSPRTGFAPLHF
NA,TRBV30,NA,TRBJ1-5,TGTGCCCTTTCCCTGGGGGGGGGACAGCCCCAGCATTTT,CALSLGGGQPQHF
NA,TRBV6-5,NA,TRBJ1-2,TGTGCCAGCACCTACGGACTGACCTATGGCTACACCTTC,CASTYGLTYGYTF
NA,TRBV7-9,NA,TRBJ2-3,TGTGCCAGCAGCTTAGTAGTATCAGATACGCAGTATTTT,CASSLVVSDTQYF
NA,TRBV10-3,NA,TRBJ1-3,TGTGCCATCAGTGAGGCAGGGGTGTCTGGAAACACCATATATTTT,CAISEAGVSGNTIYF
NA,TRBV2,NA,TRBJ1-6,TGTGCCAGCAGTGAAGCGCTTCCCTGGGACGGGAGACTGAGCTCCTATAATTCACCCCTCCACTTT,CASSEALPWDGRLSSYNSPLHF
TRBD1,TRBV5-1,NA,TRBJ2-2,TGCGCCAGCAGCATACAGGGGGCGTCCGGGGAGCTGTTTTTT,CASSIQGASGELFF
TRBD1,TRBV11-2,NA,TRBJ2-7,TGTGCCAGCAGCTTAGGGGGACAGGGCTGGGAGCAGTACTTC,CASSLGGQGWEQYF
TRBD2,TRBV6-5,NA,TRBJ2-1,TGTGCCAGCAGTTATAACCGGGGGGAAATTTACAATGAGCAGTTCTTC,CASSYNRGEIYNEQFF
TRBD1,TRBV3-1/TRBV3-2,NA,TRBJ1-1,TGTGCCAGCAGCCGGGGGACAGGGGCCAACACTGAAGCTTTCTTT,CASSRGTGANTEAFF
TRBD2,TRBV2,few,TRBJ2-5,TGTGCCAGCAGTGCCGGGACTAGCGGCCCCCAAGAGACCCAGTACTTC,CASSAGTSGPQETQYF
NA,TRBV5-4,NA,TRBJ1-2,TGTGCCAGCAGCTTCTCGCAGGTCTTTGGCTACACCTTC,CASSFSQVFGYTF
NA,TRBV7-2,many,TRBJ2-5,TGTGCCAGCAGCTTAGACCTCGGGGAGACCCAGTACTTC,CASSLDLGETQYF
TRBD1,TRBV25-1,once,TRBJ2-5,TGTGCCAGCAGTGAGGGGGTTGGCAGGGGGCCGGGAGAGACCCAGTACTTC,CASSEGVGRGPGETQYF
NA,TRBV6-6,NA,TRBJ1-4,TGTGCCAGCAGTTACTCGGGGGCCTACGGTGAAAAACTGTTTTTT,CASSYSGAYGEKLFF
TRBD1,TRBV11-3,NA,TRBJ1-2,TGTGCCAGCAGCTTAGTAGAGGGGGCCATATTCACTGGCTACACCTTC,CASSLVEGAIFTGYTF
NA,TRBV7-8,NA,TRBJ1-1,TGTGCCAGCAGCCCCTATCGGAGGACCGACACGATGAACACTGAAGCTTTCTTT,CASSPYRRTDTMNTEAFF
NA,TRBV4-3,NA,TRBJ1-2,TGCGCCAGCAGCCAAGACAGGGGCTATGGCTACACCTTC,CASSQDRGYGYTF